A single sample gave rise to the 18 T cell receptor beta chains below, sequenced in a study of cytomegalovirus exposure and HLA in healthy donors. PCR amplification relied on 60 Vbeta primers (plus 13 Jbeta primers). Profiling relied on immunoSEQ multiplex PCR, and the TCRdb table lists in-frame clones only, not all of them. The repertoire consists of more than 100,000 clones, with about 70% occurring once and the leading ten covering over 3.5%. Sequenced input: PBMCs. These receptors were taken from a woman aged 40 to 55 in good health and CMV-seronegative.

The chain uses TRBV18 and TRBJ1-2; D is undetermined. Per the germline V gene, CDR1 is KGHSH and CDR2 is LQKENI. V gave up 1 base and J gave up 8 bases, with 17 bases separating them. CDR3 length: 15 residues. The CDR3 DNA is TGTGCCAGCTCACCACTAGGATTGGGAGACTCCGGCTACACCTTC. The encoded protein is CASSPLGLGDSGYTF.

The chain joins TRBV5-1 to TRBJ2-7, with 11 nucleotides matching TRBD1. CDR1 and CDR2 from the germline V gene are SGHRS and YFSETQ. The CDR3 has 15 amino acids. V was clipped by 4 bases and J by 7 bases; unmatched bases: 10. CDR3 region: CASSDPGQGAGEQYF. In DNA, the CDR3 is TGCGCCAGCAGCGATCCCGGACAGGGGGCAGGTGAGCAGTACTTC.

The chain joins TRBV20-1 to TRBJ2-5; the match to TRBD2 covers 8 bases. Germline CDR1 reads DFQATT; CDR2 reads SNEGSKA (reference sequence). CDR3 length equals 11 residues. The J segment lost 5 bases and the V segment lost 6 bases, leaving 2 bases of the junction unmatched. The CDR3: CSAKREETQYF. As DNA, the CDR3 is TGCAGTGCCAAGCGGGAGGAGACCCAGTACTTC.

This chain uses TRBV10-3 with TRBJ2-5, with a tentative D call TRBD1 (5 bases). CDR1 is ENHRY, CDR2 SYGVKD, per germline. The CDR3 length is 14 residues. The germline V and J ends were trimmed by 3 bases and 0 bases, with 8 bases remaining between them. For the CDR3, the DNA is TGTGCCATCAGTGAACAGGCGTACCAAGAGACCCAGTACTTC. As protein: CAISEQAYQETQYF.

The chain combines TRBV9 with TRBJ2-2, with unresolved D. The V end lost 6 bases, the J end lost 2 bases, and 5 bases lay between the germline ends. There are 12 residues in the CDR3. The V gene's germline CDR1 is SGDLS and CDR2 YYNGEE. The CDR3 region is CASTLNTGELFF. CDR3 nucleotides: TGTGCCAGCACTCTTAACACCGGGGAGCTGTTTTTT.

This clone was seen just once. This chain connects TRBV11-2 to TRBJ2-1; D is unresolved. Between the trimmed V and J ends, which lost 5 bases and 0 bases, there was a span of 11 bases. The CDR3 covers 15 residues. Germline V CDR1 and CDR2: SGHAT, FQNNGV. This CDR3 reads CASSPFGSSYNEQFF. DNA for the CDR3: TGTGCCAGCAGCCCCTTCGGGTCCTCCTACAATGAGCAGTTCTTC.

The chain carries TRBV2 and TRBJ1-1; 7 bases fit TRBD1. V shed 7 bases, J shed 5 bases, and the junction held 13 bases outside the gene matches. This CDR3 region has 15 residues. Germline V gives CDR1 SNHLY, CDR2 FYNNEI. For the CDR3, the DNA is TGTGCCAGCATTGGTAGTCGGTCAGGGGGTACTGAAGCTTTCTTT. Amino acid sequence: CASIGSRSGGTEAFF. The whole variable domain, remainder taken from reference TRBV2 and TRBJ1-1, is EPEVTQTPSHQVTQMGQEVILRCVPISNHLYFYWYRQILGQKVEFLVSFYNNEISEKSEIFDDQFSVERPDGSNFTLKIRSTKLEDSAMYFCASIGSRSGGTEAFFGQGTRLTVV.

The CDR3 is CASSTRTGWAYEQYF. CDR3 DNA sequence: TGTGCCAGCAGCACAAGGACAGGGTGGGCCTACGAGCAGTACTTC. The chain is built from TRBV11-1 and TRBJ2-7, with 8 bases lining up with TRBD1. The V gene end was trimmed by 5 bases and the J gene end by 2 bases; junction bases not matched to a gene: 8. The CDR3 spans 15 residues. Germline CDR1 SGHAT, CDR2 FQDESV (reference sequence).

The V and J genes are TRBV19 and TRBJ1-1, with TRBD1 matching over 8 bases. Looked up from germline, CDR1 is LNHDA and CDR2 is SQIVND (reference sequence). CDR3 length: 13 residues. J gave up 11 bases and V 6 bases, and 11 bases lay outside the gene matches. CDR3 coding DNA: TGTGCCAGTAGCCCGACAGGGGAGGTGGCCGCTTTCTTT. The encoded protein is CASSPTGEVAAFF. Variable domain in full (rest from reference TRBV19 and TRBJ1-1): DGGITQSPKYLFRKEGQNVTLSCEQNLNHDAMYWYRQDPGQGLRLIYYSQIVNDFQKGDIAEGYSVSREKKESFPLTVTSAQKNPTAFYLCASSPTGEVAAFFGQGTRLTVV.

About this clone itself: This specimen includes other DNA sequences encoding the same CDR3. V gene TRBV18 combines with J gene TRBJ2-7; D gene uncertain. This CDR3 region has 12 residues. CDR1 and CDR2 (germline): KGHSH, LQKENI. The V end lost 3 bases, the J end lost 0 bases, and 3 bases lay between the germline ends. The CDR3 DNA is TGTGCCAGCTCACCCAGCTCCTACGAGCAGTACTTC. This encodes CASSPSSYEQYF.

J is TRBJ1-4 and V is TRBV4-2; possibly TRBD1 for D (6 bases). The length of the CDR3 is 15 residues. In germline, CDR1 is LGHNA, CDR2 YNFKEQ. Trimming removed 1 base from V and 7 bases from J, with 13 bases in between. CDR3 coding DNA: TGTGCCAGCAGCCAAGTGCTGGGGGCAACTGAAAAACTGTTTTTT. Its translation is CASSQVLGATEKLFF.

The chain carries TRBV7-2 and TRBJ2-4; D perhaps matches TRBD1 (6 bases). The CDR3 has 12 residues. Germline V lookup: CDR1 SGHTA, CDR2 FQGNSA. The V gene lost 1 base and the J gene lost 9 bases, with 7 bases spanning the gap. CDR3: CASSLGGRIQYF. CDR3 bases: TGTGCCAGCAGCTTAGGGGGGCGCATTCAGTACTTC.

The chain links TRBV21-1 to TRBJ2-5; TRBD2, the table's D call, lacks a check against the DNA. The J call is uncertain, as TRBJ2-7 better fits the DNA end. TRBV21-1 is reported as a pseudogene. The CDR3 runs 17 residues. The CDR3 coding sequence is TGTGCCAGCAGCAAAGAATCCGCGTCCAGCGGGAGCTACGAGCAGTACTTC. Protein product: CASSKESASSGSYEQYF.

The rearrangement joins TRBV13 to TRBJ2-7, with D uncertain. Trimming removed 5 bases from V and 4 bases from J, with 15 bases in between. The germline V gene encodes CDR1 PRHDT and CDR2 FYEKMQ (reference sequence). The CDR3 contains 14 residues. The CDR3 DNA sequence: TGTGCCAGCAGCCCCAGCCTTGGCGGATACGAGCAGTACTTC. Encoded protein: CASSPSLGGYEQYF.

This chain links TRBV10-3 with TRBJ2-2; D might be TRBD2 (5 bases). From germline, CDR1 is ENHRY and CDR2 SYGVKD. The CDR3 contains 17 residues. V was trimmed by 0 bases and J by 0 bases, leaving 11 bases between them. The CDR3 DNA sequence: TGTGCCATCAGTGAGTCGATCGGGATCGCGAACACCGGGGAGCTGTTTTTT. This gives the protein CAISESIGIANTGELFF.

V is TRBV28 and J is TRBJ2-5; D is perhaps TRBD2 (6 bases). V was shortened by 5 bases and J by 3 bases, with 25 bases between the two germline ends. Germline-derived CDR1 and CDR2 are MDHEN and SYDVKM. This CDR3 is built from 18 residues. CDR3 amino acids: CASSPYGLAGSWEETQYF. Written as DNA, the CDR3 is TGTGCCAGCAGTCCATATGGACTGGCGGGAAGTTGGGAAGAGACCCAGTACTTC.

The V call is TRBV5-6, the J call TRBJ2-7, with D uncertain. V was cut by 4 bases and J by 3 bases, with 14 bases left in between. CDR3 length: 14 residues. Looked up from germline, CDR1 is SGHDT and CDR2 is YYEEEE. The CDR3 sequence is CASSPGDNLYEQYF. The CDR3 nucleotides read TGTGCCAGCAGCCCAGGTGACAATCTCTACGAGCAGTACTTC.

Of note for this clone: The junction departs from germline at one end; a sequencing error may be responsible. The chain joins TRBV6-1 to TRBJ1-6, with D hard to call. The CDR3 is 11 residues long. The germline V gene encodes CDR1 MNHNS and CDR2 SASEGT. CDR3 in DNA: TGTGCCCGCAGCTTATATTCACCCCTCCACTTT. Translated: CARSLYSPLHF.